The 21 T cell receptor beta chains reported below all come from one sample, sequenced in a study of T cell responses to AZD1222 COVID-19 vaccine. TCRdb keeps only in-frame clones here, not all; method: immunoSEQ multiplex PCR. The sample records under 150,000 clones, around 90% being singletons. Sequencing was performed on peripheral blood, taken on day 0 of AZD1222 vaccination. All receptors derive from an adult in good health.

CDR3 bases: TGTGCCAGCAGCCAAGATTTGGCGGACTATGGCTACACCTTC. Translated, it gives CASSQDLADYGYTF. The rearrangement joins TRBV4-2 to TRBJ1-2; D call uncertain. V was clipped by 0 bases and J by 3 bases, with 8 bases between them. This CDR3 is 14 amino acids long. The V gene's germline CDR1 is LGHNA and CDR2 YNFKEQ.

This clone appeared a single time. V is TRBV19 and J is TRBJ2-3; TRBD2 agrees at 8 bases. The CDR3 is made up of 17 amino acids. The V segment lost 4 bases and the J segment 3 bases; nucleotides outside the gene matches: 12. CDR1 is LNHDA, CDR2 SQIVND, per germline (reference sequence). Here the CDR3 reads CASSTQAGAFSTDTQYF. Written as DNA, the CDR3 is TGTGCCAGTAGTACTCAAGCGGGAGCTTTTAGTACAGATACGCAGTATTTT.

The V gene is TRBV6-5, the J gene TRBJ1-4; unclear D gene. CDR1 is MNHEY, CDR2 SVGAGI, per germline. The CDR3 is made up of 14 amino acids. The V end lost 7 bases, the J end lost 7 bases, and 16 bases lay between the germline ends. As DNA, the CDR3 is TGTGCCAGCACTTCAGAAGGGATCCGTGAAAAACTGTTTTTT. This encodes CASTSEGIREKLFF.

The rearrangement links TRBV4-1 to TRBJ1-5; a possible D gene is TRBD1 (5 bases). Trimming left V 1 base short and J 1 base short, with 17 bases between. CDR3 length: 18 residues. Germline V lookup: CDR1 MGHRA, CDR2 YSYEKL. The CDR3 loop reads CASSQGYSGKRSNQPQHF. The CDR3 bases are TGCGCCAGCAGCCAAGGTTACTCAGGGAAGCGGAGCAATCAGCCCCAGCATTTT.

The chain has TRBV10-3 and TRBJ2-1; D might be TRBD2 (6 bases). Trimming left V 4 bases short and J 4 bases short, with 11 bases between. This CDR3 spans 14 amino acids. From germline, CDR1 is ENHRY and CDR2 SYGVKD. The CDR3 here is CAISGGGVYNEQFF. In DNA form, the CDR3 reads TGTGCCATCAGTGGGGGCGGGGTTTACAATGAGCAGTTCTTC.

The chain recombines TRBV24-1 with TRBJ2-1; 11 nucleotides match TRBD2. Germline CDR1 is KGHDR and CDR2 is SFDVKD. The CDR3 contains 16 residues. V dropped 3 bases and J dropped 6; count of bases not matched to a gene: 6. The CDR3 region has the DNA TGTGCCACCAGTGATAAACCTAGCGGGGGGCCCAATGAGCAGTTCTTC. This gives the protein CATSDKPSGGPNEQFF.

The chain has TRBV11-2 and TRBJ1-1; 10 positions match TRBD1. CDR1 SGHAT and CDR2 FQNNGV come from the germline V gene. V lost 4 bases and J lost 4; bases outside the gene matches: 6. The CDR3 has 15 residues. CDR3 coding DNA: TGTGCCAGCAGCTCCCGTGGGACAGGGGCCACTGAAGCTTTCTTT. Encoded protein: CASSSRGTGATEAFF.

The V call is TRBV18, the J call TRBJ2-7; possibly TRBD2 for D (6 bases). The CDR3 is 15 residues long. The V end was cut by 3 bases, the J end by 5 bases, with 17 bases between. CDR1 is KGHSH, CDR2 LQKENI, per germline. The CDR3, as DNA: TGTGCCAGCTCACCCTTCGGGACTCGGAACGACGAGCAGTACTTC. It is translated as CASSPFGTRNDEQYF.

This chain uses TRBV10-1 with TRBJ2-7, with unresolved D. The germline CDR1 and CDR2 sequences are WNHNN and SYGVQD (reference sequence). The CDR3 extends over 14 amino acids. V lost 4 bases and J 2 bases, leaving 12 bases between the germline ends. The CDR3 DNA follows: TGCGCCAGCAGTGGACGGCCCCCGGCCTACGAGCAGTACTTC. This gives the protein CASSGRPPAYEQYF.

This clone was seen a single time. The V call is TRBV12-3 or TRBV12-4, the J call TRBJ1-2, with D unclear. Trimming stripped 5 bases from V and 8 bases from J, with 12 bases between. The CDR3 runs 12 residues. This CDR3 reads CASSDNVGGYTF. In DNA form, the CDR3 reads TGTGCCAGCAGTGATAATGTGGGAGGCTACACCTTC.

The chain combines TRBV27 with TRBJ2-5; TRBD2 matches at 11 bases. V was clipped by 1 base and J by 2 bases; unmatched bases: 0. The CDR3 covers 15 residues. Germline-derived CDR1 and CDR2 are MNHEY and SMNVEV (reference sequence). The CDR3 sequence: CASSLLAGGQETQYF. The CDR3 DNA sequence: TGTGCCAGCAGTTTATTAGCGGGGGGGCAAGAGACCCAGTACTTC.

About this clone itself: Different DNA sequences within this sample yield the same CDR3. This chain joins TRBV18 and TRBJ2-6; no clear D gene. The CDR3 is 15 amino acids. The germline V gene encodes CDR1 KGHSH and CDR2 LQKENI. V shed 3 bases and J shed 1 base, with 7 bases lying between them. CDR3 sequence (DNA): TGTGCCAGCTCACCGTTGGATTCTGGGGCCAACGTCCTGACTTTC. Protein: CASSPLDSGANVLTF. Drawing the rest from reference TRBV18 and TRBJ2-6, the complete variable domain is NAGVMQNPRHLVRRRGQEARLRCSPMKGHSHVYWYRQLPEEGLKFMVYLQKENIIDESGMPKERFSAEFPKEGPSILRIQQVVRGDSAAYFCASSPLDSGANVLTFGAGSRLTVL.

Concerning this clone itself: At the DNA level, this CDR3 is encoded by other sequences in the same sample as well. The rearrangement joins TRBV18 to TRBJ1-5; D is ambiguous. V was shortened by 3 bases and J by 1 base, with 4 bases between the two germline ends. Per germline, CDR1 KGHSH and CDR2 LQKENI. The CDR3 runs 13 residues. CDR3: CASSPSSNQPQHF. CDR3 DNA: TGTGCCAGCTCACCCTCGAGCAATCAGCCCCAGCATTTT.

CDR3 nucleotide sequence: TGCGCCAGCAGTCAAACGGGACAACAGAACTATGGCTACACCTTC. It yields the protein CASSQTGQQNYGYTF. The J gene is TRBJ1-2, the V gene TRBV23-1, with a weak D call TRBD1 (6 bases). TRBV23-1 is given ORF status, its function remaining uncertain. The CDR3 spans 15 residues. V was pared by 2 bases and J by 2 bases, with 12 bases between.

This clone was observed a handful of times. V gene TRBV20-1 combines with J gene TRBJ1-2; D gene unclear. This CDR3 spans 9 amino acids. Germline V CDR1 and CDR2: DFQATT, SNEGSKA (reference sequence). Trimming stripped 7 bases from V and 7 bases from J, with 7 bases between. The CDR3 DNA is TGCAGTGTCGCGACTGGCTACACCTTC. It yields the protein CSVATGYTF.

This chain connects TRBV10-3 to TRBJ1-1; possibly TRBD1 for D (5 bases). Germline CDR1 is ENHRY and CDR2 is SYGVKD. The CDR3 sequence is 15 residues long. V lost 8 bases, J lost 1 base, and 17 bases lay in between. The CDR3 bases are TGTGCCATCTCGGAACCGGGACGGGCGAACACTGAAGCTTTCTTT. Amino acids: CAISEPGRANTEAFF.

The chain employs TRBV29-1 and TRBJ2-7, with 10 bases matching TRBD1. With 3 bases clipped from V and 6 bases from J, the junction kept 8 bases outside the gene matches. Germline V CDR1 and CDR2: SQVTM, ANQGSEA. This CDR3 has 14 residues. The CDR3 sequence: CSVDDFGTGVEQYF. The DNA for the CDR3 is TGCAGCGTTGATGACTTCGGGACAGGGGTCGAGCAGTACTTC.

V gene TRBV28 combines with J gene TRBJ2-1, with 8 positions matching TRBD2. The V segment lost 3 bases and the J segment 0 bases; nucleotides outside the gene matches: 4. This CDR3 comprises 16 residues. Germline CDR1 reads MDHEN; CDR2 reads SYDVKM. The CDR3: CASSLSSGSSYNEQFF. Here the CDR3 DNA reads TGTGCCAGCAGTTTGTCCAGCGGGAGCTCCTACAATGAGCAGTTCTTC.

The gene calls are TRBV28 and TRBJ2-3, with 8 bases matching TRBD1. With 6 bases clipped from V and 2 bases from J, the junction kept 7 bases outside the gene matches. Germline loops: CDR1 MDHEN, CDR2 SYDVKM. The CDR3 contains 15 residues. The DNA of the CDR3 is TGTGCCAGCAGCCCACAGGGGGGCTACACAGATACGCAGTATTTT. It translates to CASSPQGGYTDTQYF.

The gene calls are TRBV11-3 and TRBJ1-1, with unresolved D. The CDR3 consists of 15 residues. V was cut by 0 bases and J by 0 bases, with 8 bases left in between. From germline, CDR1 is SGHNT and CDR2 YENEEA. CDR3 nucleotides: TGTGCCAGCAGCTTAGACGGCACCATGAACACTGAAGCTTTCTTT. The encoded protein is CASSLDGTMNTEAFF. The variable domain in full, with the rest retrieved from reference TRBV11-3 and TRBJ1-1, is EAGVVQSPRYKIIEKKQPVAFWCNPISGHNTLYWYLQNLGQGPELLIRYENEEAVDDSQLPKDRFSAERLKGVDSTLKIQPAELGDSAVYLCASSLDGTMNTEAFFGQGTRLTVV.

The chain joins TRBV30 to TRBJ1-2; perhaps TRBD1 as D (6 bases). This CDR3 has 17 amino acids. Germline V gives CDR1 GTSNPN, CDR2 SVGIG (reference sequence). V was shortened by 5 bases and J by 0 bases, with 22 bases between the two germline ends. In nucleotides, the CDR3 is TGTGCCTGGGAAATTCCGACCGGGACAAGATCTAACTATGGCTACACCTTC. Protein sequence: CAWEIPTGTRSNYGYTF.